In this sample, the clone carrying this T cell receptor beta chain turned up a few times. The antigen is undetermined. The PCR employed 60 Vbeta primers together with 13 Jbeta primers. Data came from immunoSEQ multiplex PCR; TCRdb stores just in-frame clones and leaves some out. The sample consists of about 130,000 clones, roughly 85% of them appearing once. This specimen belongs to a study of cytomegalovirus exposure and HLA in healthy donors. CDR1 MNHEY and CDR2 SVGAGI come from the germline V gene. The CDR3 runs 13 residues. The ends were cut back, 5 bases at V and 8 bases at J, with 15 bases in the middle. General study findings and limits: Evidence from a later analysis indicated that most CMV-associated TCR beta chains looked HLA-restricted. In a later analysis, about 17,000 TCR beta sequences were associated with HLA alleles at 0.05 false discovery rate. In a later analysis, TCR beta V- and J-gene trimming was associated with a missense DCLRE1C variant.

Donors were nominally healthy when sampled, though unrecorded immune exposures were likely. The sequencing sample was made of PBMCs. This chain uses TRBV6-5 with TRBJ1-2; D is perhaps TRBD1 (6 bases). The receptor's source is a woman in her thirties or forties in good health and CMV-seropositive. Here the CDR3 reads CASSRLDSTGYTF. Written as DNA, the CDR3 is TGTGCCAGCAGTCGTTTGGACAGCACCGGCTACACCTTC.